This TCR beta chain came from a study of graft-versus-host responses after intestinal transplantation. Study-level background: All recipients were given anti-thymocyte globulin induction, and tacrolimus and steroids were then administered for roughly 3 years. Whole-study findings and limits: GvH clones were identified in recipient marrow, with some first appearing in ileum or blood. Circulating GvH clones peaking coincided with falling HvG clones soon after transplant.

Germline CDR1 MNHEY, CDR2 SVGAGI. Trimming pared 0 bases from V and 2 bases from J, leaving 14 bases between. The length of the CDR3 is 16 residues. Here immunoSEQ multiplex PCR was the method, and the copy in TCRdb shows in-frame clones only, minus some. Of around 100,000 clones listed, 93% are singletons. About this clone: Its target is unknown.

The chain links TRBV6-5 to TRBJ2-7, with D unclear. The source is a human donor who received an intestinal transplant. Sequenced material: unstimulated CD8+ T cells sorted from spleen or lymph node cells, taken before intestinal transplant. CDR3 sequence (DNA): TGTGCCAGCAGTTACTCCAGTTACAAGGTTACCTACGAGCAGTACTTC. It encodes CASSYSSYKVTYEQYF.